Listed below are T cell receptor beta chains from one sample, sequenced in a study of identical twins. TCRdb itself ran the 5' RACE reads through MiXCR, one entry per CDR3 protein. The table records hundreds of thousands of distinct CDR3 sequences, around a sixth of them present only once. These sequences were also reported in another study, on T cells expressing NK-cell markers.

Material: PBMCs. The receptors were gathered from a woman aged 18-30 years in good health. CDR3s include the opening cysteine and the closing phenylalanine or tryptophan. A D gene is named only where the DNA matches it firmly. Size is omitted from some rows. Given values are once, few, many or a class for expanded clones.

D: .
V: TRBV12-5
size: .
J: TRBJ1-1
CDR3: CASGLVLGQEAFF
DNA: TGTGCTAGTGGTTTGGTACTAGGACAAGAAGCTTTCTTT

D: TRBD1
V: TRBV7-2
size: few
J: TRBJ1-2
CDR3: CASSPEGAVNYGYTF
DNA: TGTGCCAGCAGCCCCGAGGGGGCAGTAAACTATGGCTACACCTTC

D: TRBD1
V: TRBV7-3
size: few
J: TRBJ1-1
CDR3: CASSSREGANTEAFF
DNA: TGTGCCAGCAGCTCCCGCGAGGGGGCAAACACTGAAGCTTTCTTT

D: TRBD2
V: TRBV24-1
size: few
J: TRBJ2-1
CDR3: CATSEAGVAKRDEQFF
DNA: TGTGCCACCAGTGAAGCGGGAGTGGCGAAGAGGGATGAGCAGTTCTTC

D: TRBD2
V: TRBV29-1
size: few
J: TRBJ2-7
CDR3: CSVGLAGDYEQYF
DNA: TGCAGCGTCGGACTAGCGGGGGACTACGAGCAGTACTTC

D: .
V: TRBV6-1
size: .
J: TRBJ1-6
CDR3: CASLPRSSYNSPLHF
DNA: TGTGCCAGCCTCCCCAGGAGCTCCTATAATTCACCCCTCCACTTT

D: .
V: TRBV7-2
size: few
J: TRBJ1-1
CDR3: CASSPGAANTEAFF
DNA: TGTGCCAGCAGCCCGGGGGCAGCGAACACTGAAGCTTTCTTT

D: .
V: TRBV6-1
size: once
J: TRBJ1-2
CDR3: CATEKTNGYGYTF
DNA: TGTGCCACCGAAAAGACTAACGGCTATGGCTACACCTTC

D: .
V: TRBV20-1
size: few
J: TRBJ2-3
CDR3: CSAPDVDTQYF
DNA: TGCAGTGCTCCAGACGTGGATACGCAGTATTTT

D: .
V: TRBV5-6
size: many
J: TRBJ2-1
CDR3: CASSFVRGDEQFF
DNA: TGTGCCAGCAGCTTTGTCAGGGGCGATGAGCAGTTCTTC

D: TRBD1
V: TRBV20-1
size: many
J: TRBJ2-3
CDR3: CSARPRTGGDTQYF
DNA: TGCAGTGCTAGACCTCGGACAGGGGGGGATACGCAGTATTTT

D: TRBD2
V: TRBV20-1
size: few
J: TRBJ2-1
CDR3: CSARDGSGHNEQFF
DNA: TGCAGTGCTAGAGATGGTAGCGGGCACAATGAGCAGTTCTTC

D: .
V: TRBV28
size: .
J: TRBJ1-2
CDR3: CASSLPGTYGYTF
DNA: TGTGCCAGCAGTTTACCAGGGACCTATGGCTACACCTTC

D: .
V: TRBV15
size: few
J: TRBJ2-6
CDR3: CATSYRSGANVLTF
DNA: TGTGCCACCAGTTACCGTTCTGGGGCCAACGTCCTGACTTTC

D: .
V: TRBV3-1
size: few
J: TRBJ2-3
CDR3: CASSRDPPSTDTQYF
DNA: TGTGCCAGCAGTCGGGACCCGCCCTCCACAGATACGCAGTATTTT

D: .
V: TRBV12-2
size: .
J: TRBJ2-1
CDR3: CASRSASRNEQFF
DNA: TGTGCAAGTCGCTCCGCTAGCCGCAATGAGCAGTTCTTC

D: .
V: TRBV19
size: few
J: TRBJ1-1
CDR3: CASNGRATEAFF
DNA: TGTGCCAGTAACGGCAGGGCCACTGAAGCTTTCTTT

D: .
V: TRBV29-1
size: .
J: TRBJ2-1
CDR3: CSVGGLGLADNEQFF
DNA: TGCAGCGTTGGGGGTCTGGGTTTGGCGGACAATGAGCAGTTCTTC

D: TRBD2
V: TRBV4-3
size: .
J: TRBJ2-5
CDR3: CASSQEAHGGLAVQWGTQYF
DNA: TGCGCCAGCAGCCAAGAGGCCCATGGTGGACTAGCGGTACAGTGGGGGACCCAGTACTTC

D: .
V: TRBV12-3/TRBV12-4
size: few
J: TRBJ1-1
CDR3: CASSFAGGEAFF
DNA: TGTGCCAGCAGTTTCGCGGGGGGAGAAGCTTTCTTT

D: .
V: TRBV7-7
size: .
J: TRBJ1-2
CDR3: CASIAPSPYGYTF
DNA: TGTGCTAGCATTGCACCCTCACCCTATGGCTACACCTTC

D: .
V: TRBV11-2
size: .
J: TRBJ2-3
CDR3: CASSSTRGRADTQYF
DNA: TGTGCCAGCAGCTCTACCCGGGGGCGCGCAGATACGCAGTATTTT

D: .
V: TRBV5-5
size: .
J: TRBJ1-1
CDR3: CASSRVSEAFF
DNA: TGTGCCAGCAGCAGGGTATCTGAAGCTTTCTTT

D: .
V: TRBV12-3/TRBV12-4
size: few
J: TRBJ2-1
CDR3: CASSRDSYRSSYNEQFF
DNA: TGTGCCAGCAGTCGGGACTCCTATCGTAGCTCCTACAATGAGCAGTTCTTC

D: .
V: TRBV12-3/TRBV12-4
size: .
J: TRBJ1-2
CDR3: CASSFNGGLAAGYTF
DNA: TGTGCCAGCAGTTTCAACGGTGGACTGGCCGCAGGCTACACCTTC

D: TRBD2
V: TRBV7-2
size: many
J: TRBJ2-1
CDR3: CASSVTSGVYNEQFF
DNA: TGTGCCAGCAGCGTAACTAGCGGAGTTTACAATGAGCAGTTCTTC

D: .
V: TRBV20-1
size: few
J: TRBJ2-7
CDR3: CSAWDRYEQYF
DNA: TGCAGTGCCTGGGACCGGTACGAGCAGTACTTC

D: TRBD1
V: TRBV29-1
size: many
J: TRBJ2-3
CDR3: CSGDSGGTDTQYF
DNA: TGCAGCGGGGACAGTGGGGGCACAGATACGCAGTATTTT

D: TRBD1
V: TRBV7-3
size: .
J: TRBJ2-2
CDR3: CASSLRPGQGALGELFF
DNA: TGTGCCAGCAGCTTAAGGCCGGGACAGGGGGCTCTCGGGGAGCTGTTTTTT

D: TRBD1
V: TRBV27
size: few
J: TRBJ1-2
CDR3: CASRPGTGDGYTF
DNA: TGTGCCAGCCGCCCAGGGACAGGTGATGGCTACACCTTC